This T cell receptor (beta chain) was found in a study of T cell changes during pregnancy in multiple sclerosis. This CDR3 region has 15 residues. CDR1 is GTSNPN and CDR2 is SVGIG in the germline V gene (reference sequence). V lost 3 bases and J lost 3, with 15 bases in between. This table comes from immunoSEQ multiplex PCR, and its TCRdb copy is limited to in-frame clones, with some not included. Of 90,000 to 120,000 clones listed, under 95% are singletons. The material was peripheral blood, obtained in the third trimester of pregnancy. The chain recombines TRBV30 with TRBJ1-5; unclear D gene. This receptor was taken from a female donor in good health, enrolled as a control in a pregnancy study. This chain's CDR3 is CAWSLEVAYNQPQHF. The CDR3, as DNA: TGTGCCTGGAGCCTAGAGGTGGCTTACAATCAGCCCCAGCATTTT.